This T cell receptor beta chain was profiled in a study of T cell responses to AZD1222 COVID-19 vaccine. Study-level findings and limits: There were vaccine-associated CD4 TCRs across spike, dominant at 160-218 and 743-854.

On this clone itself: Its antigen is still unknown. Other DNA sequences in this specimen translate into the identical CDR3.

TCRdb keeps only in-frame clones here, not all; method: immunoSEQ multiplex PCR. The top ten hold approximately 4.5% of the sample, which has tens of thousands of clones, under 95% seen once. The CDR3 consists of 12 residues. Germline V gene lookup returns CDR1 SGDLS and CDR2 YYNGEE. V was cut by 0 bases and J by 9 bases, with 7 bases left in between. The sequencing here drew on peripheral blood, taken 28 days after the second AZD1222 dose. The rearrangement uses TRBV9 and TRBJ2-1; D gene ambiguous. The origin of this receptor is an adult who received the AZD1222 COVID-19 vaccine. CDR3 loop: CASSVDRGEQFF. CDR3 DNA: TGTGCCAGCAGCGTAGATAGAGGTGAGCAGTTCTTC.